These 18 T cell receptor beta chains were all obtained from the same sample, sequenced in a study of blood T cell repertoires in COVID-19. Profiled with immunoSEQ multiplex PCR; TCRdb holds only in-frame clones, not every one. The top ten clones hold more than 1% of a sample with around 250,000 clones, 90% to 95% of them seen once. Sequencing was performed on PBMCs or T cells enriched from blood (not recorded which). These receptors were taken from a human donor in a cohort exposed to, infected with or recovered from COVID-19 (not recorded which). The donor label of this sample is uncertain.

The gene calls are TRBV5-4 and TRBJ2-7; possible D gene TRBD1, 6 bases. Germline CDR1 reads SGHNT; CDR2 reads YYREEE (reference sequence). The CDR3 is made up of 15 amino acids. With 0 bases removed from V and 1 base from J, the gap between germline ends came to 11 bases. The CDR3 region is CASSLGQGTSYEQYF. The DNA of the CDR3 is TGTGCCAGCAGCTTGGGCCAGGGGACGTCCTACGAGCAGTACTTC.

CDR3 residues: CASGGGGGSYNEQFF. The CDR3 coding sequence is TGTGCCAGCGGAGGGGGCGGGGGGTCCTACAATGAGCAGTTCTTC. V is TRBV27 and J is TRBJ2-1; the D gene is possibly TRBD2 (8 bases). CDR1 and CDR2 (germline): MNHEY, SMNVEV (reference sequence). This CDR3 spans 15 amino acids. V dropped 8 bases and J dropped 1 base, with 15 bases sitting between them.

The chain has TRBV6-5 and TRBJ1-4; 8 bases align to TRBD1. Trimming at V came to 6 bases and at J to 12 bases, leaving 6 bases not matched to a gene. Germline lookup yields CDR1 MNHEY and CDR2 SVGAGI. CDR3 length: 12 amino acids. In DNA form, the CDR3 reads TGTGCCAGCAGACGAGGACAGGGAGAACTGTTTTTT. It yields the protein CASRRGQGELFF.

V and J are TRBV4-1 and TRBJ1-2; a possible D gene is TRBD1 (6 bases). The CDR3 has 16 residues. Per germline, CDR1 MGHRA and CDR2 YSYEKL. Trimming shortened V by 4 bases and J by 4 bases, and 19 bases separated the two germline ends. This CDR3 is CASSLHRDTVGYGYTF. The CDR3 coding sequence is TGCGCCAGCAGCCTCCATCGGGACACCGTTGGCTATGGCTACACCTTC.

This chain links TRBV2 with TRBJ2-1; TRBD1 matches at 7 bases. Trimming cost V 10 bases and J 3 bases; bases outside gene matches: 6. Per germline, CDR1 SNHLY and CDR2 FYNNEI. The CDR3 runs to 13 residues. The CDR3 DNA sequence: TGTGCCACATCCGACAGGGACTACAATGAGCAGTTCTTC. As protein: CATSDRDYNEQFF. The full variable domain, in which reference TRBV2 and TRBJ2-1 provide the parts outside the CDR3, is EPEVTQTPSHQVTQMGQEVILRCVPISNHLYFYWYRQILGQKVEFLVSFYNNEISEKSEIFDDQFSVERPDGSNFTLKIRSTKLEDSAMYFCATSDRDYNEQFFGPGTRLTVL.

The chain couples TRBV5-1 to TRBJ1-3; D not certain. The CDR3 has 15 residues. V lost 0 bases to trimming and J lost 1 base, with 8 bases between them. Germline CDR1 is SGHRS and CDR2 is YFSETQ. CDR3 nucleotides: TGCGCCAGCAGCTTGGTTGCGGGATCTGGAAACACCATATATTTT. It yields the protein CASSLVAGSGNTIYF.

V and J are TRBV27 and TRBJ2-7; 11 positions match TRBD1. Germline trimming cut 5 bases from V and 4 bases from J; bases unmatched to any gene: 4. In germline, CDR1 is MNHEY, CDR2 SMNVEV (reference sequence). The CDR3 length is 14 residues. CDR3 in amino acids: CASSPGTGGYEQYF. The CDR3 region has the DNA TGTGCCAGCAGTCCCGGGACAGGGGGGTACGAGCAGTACTTC.

This sequence joins TRBV6-1 and TRBJ2-5; 7 nucleotides agree with TRBD2. V lost 1 base and J lost 6; bases outside the gene matches: 11. The CDR3 sequence is 16 residues long. Germline loops: CDR1 MNHNS, CDR2 SASEGT. The CDR3 here is CASSEVGGREGQTQYF. In DNA form, the CDR3 reads TGTGCCAGCAGTGAAGTAGGCGGCAGGGAGGGGCAGACCCAGTACTTC.

The CDR3 sequence: CASSQQGGPYEQYF. CDR3 bases: TGCGCCAGCAGCCAACAGGGAGGGCCCTACGAGCAGTACTTC. The genes are TRBV5-1 and TRBJ2-7, with D possibly TRBD2 on 7 matching bases. The ends were cut back, 4 bases at V and 2 bases at J, with 13 bases in the middle. The germline V gene has CDR1 SGHRS and CDR2 YFSETQ. CDR3 length: 14 amino acids.

The table lists this clone with many counts. This chain uses TRBV5-1 with TRBJ1-1; 9 bases agree with TRBD1. CDR1 is SGHRS, CDR2 YFSETQ, per germline. After removal of 0 bases from V and 4 bases from J, the junction contained 4 bases not matched to a gene. There are 15 residues in the CDR3. The CDR3 DNA is TGCGCCAGCAGCTTGGGTTCGACAGGGGGCACTGAAGCTTTCTTT. Residues: CASSLGSTGGTEAFF.

The J gene is TRBJ2-7, the V gene TRBV18, with 8 bases fitting TRBD1. The CDR3 length is 14 residues. V shed 8 bases and J 2 bases; nucleotides not matched to a gene: 8. CDR1 is KGHSH and CDR2 is LQKENI in the germline V gene. CDR3 sequence (DNA): TGTGCCAGCGCTAGGACAGGGCCCACCTACGAGCAGTACTTC. Encoded protein: CASARTGPTYEQYF.

The V gene is TRBV5-4, the J gene TRBJ2-7; D may be TRBD1 (5 bases). The germline CDR1 and CDR2 sequences are SGHNT and YYREEE (reference sequence). The CDR3 sequence is 15 residues long. The ends were cut back, 1 base at V and 0 bases at J, with 11 bases in the middle. This CDR3 is CASSLIGAASYEQYF. CDR3 DNA: TGTGCCAGCAGCTTGATAGGGGCCGCCTCCTACGAGCAGTACTTC.

The V gene is TRBV5-5, the J gene TRBJ2-7, with 7 bases matching TRBD1. Germline CDR1 reads SGHKS; CDR2 reads YYEKEE (reference sequence). V was clipped by 0 bases and J by 2 bases; unmatched bases: 2. The CDR3 totals 14 residues. The CDR3 is CASSLGDSAYEQYF. The CDR3 nucleotides are TGTGCCAGCAGCTTGGGGGACAGTGCCTACGAGCAGTACTTC.

This clone appeared a single time. The chain uses TRBV7-8 and TRBJ2-1, with 10 bases identical to TRBD1. CDR1 and CDR2 (germline): SGHVS, FQNEAQ. Germline trimming cut 4 bases from V and 12 bases from J; bases unmatched to any gene: 3. The CDR3 totals 12 residues. The CDR3 sequence: CASSWGQGSQFF. As DNA, the CDR3 is TGTGCCAGCAGCTGGGGACAGGGGTCGCAGTTCTTC.

The chain carries TRBV5-1 and TRBJ1-2, with D hard to call. The CDR3 consists of 12 residues. The V and J ends lost 8 bases and 6 bases respectively, with 14 bases between them. Germline CDR1 reads SGHRS; CDR2 reads YFSETQ. CDR3 loop: CASSRTRDGYTF. CDR3 DNA: TGCGCCAGTTCACGAACGAGGGATGGCTACACCTTC.

V is TRBV24-1 and J is TRBJ2-3; the match to TRBD1 covers 10 bases. The germline gives CDR1 KGHDR, CDR2 SFDVKD. V lost 4 bases and J lost 6; bases outside the gene matches: 9. The CDR3 runs to 16 residues. In DNA, the CDR3 is TGTGCCACCAGTGACCGCGGGACAGGGGTTTTGGATACGCAGTATTTT. The encoded protein is CATSDRGTGVLDTQYF.

The V call is TRBV4-3, the J call TRBJ1-2, with 8 bases aligning to TRBD1. The germline V gene encodes CDR1 LGHNA and CDR2 YSLEER. Trimming at V came to 4 bases and at J to 8 bases, leaving 6 bases not matched to a gene. The CDR3 totals 13 residues. The CDR3 here is CASSRQDRDGYTF. The CDR3 coding sequence is TGCGCCAGCAGCCGACAGGACAGGGACGGCTACACCTTC.

V gene TRBV6-5 combines with J gene TRBJ1-2; D is unresolved. Trimming pared 0 bases from V and 4 bases from J, leaving 12 bases between. Germline-derived CDR1 and CDR2 are MNHEY and SVGAGI. This CDR3 region has 15 residues. In DNA, the CDR3 is TGTGCCAGCAGTTACTCGACCCTACGGGGCTATGGCTACACCTTC. This sequence encodes CASSYSTLRGYGYTF.